Shown below are 15 T cell receptor beta chains from a single sample sequenced in a study of siplizumab effects on memory and regulatory T cells. Mixed lymphocyte reaction cells underwent more than five days of coculture at 37°C. These receptors have no identified antigens. TCRdb keeps only in-frame clones here, not all; method: immunoSEQ multiplex PCR. The sample records roughly 5,000 clones, 50% being singletons. Sequencing was carried out using CFSE-low (dividing) CD8+ T cells sorted from an allogeneic mixed lymphocyte reaction. The receptors were sampled from a human donor in good health; the cells came from an allogeneic mixed lymphocyte reaction. Some clones in this sample may be carry-over from other donors' samples.

The chain is built from TRBV2 and TRBJ2-7, with D hard to call. Germline V gene sequence: CDR1 SNHLY, CDR2 FYNNEI. This CDR3 comprises 13 residues. V was clipped by 3 bases and J by 3 bases, with 9 bases between them. CDR3 in DNA: TGTGCCAGCAGTGAGGCCGGCTACTACGAGCAGTACTTC. Its translation is CASSEAGYYEQYF.

The chain is built from TRBV6-1 and TRBJ1-1; D is uncertain. The CDR3 spans 15 residues. The germline CDR1 and CDR2 sequences are MNHNS and SASEGT. V was shortened by 1 base and J by 0 bases, with 9 bases between the two germline ends. The CDR3, as DNA: TGTGCCAGCAGTGAAGGAACCTACTTGAACACTGAAGCTTTCTTT. This sequence encodes CASSEGTYLNTEAFF.

The chain links TRBV9 to TRBJ1-5; D gene uncertain. The CDR3 covers 15 residues. V dropped 4 bases and J dropped 7 bases, with 18 bases sitting between them. CDR1 SGDLS and CDR2 YYNGEE come from the germline V gene. The CDR3 DNA reads as TGTGCCAGCAGCTTGACTACAGCGAGTTACCAGCCCCAGCATTTT. This sequence encodes CASSLTTASYQPQHF. Looking up the rest from reference TRBV9 and TRBJ1-5 gives the full variable domain: DSGVTQTPKHLITATGQRVTLRCSPRSGDLSVYWYQQSLDQGLQFLIQYYNGEERAKGNILERFSAQQFPDLHSELNLSSLELGDSALYFCASSLTTASYQPQHFGDGTRLSIL.

V usage is TRBV4-1 and J usage is TRBJ1-1, with D unclear. Germline CDR1 is MGHRA and CDR2 is YSYEKL. V lost 0 bases and J 6 bases, leaving 8 bases between the germline ends. CDR3 length: 13 residues. As DNA, the CDR3 is TGCGCCAGCAGCCAAGATGCTGTGGCTGAAGCTTTCTTT. Protein sequence: CASSQDAVAEAFF.

This clone was counted only a few times. The V and J genes are TRBV5-6 and TRBJ2-3; weak D call: TRBD1 (7 bases). This CDR3 spans 15 amino acids. CDR1 SGHDT and CDR2 YYEEEE come from the germline V gene. The V gene lost 7 bases and the J gene lost 6 bases, with 21 bases spanning the gap. The CDR3 loop reads CASADRDFWEDTQYF. CDR3 nucleotides: TGTGCCAGCGCCGACAGGGACTTCTGGGAGGATACGCAGTATTTT.

The V call is TRBV27, the J call TRBJ2-7; D uncertain. Between the trimmed V and J ends, which lost 5 bases and 0 bases, there was a span of 14 bases. In germline, CDR1 is MNHEY, CDR2 SMNVEV (reference sequence). The CDR3 contains 15 residues. CDR3 nucleotide sequence: TGTGCCAGCAGTCACAGCGCTTCCTCCTCCTACGAGCAGTACTTC. Amino acids: CASSHSASSSYEQYF.

This chain joins TRBV6-6 and TRBJ2-2; D perhaps matches TRBD1 (7 bases). The ends were cut back, 11 bases at V and 2 bases at J, with 12 bases in the middle. The CDR3 length is 13 residues. CDR1 is MNHNY and CDR2 is SVGAGI in the germline V gene (reference sequence). DNA for the CDR3: TGTGCCGTCAGGGGGGCTAACACCGGGGAGCTGTTTTTT. It codes for CAVRGANTGELFF.

This sequence joins TRBV9 and TRBJ1-1, with D possibly matching TRBD1 (6 bases). Germline V gives CDR1 SGDLS, CDR2 YYNGEE. The length of the CDR3 is 15 residues. Trimming removed 3 bases from V and 3 bases from J, with 15 bases in between. As DNA, the CDR3 is TGTGCCAGCAGCGCAGTTTTTGGACAGCACACTGAAGCTTTCTTT. Translation: CASSAVFGQHTEAFF.

This clone has a handful of counts. The chain has TRBV19 and TRBJ2-7; D is perhaps TRBD1 (6 bases). CDR3 length equals 14 residues. The germline V gene encodes CDR1 LNHDA and CDR2 SQIVND (reference sequence). The V gene lost 10 bases and the J gene lost 5 bases, with 21 bases spanning the gap. For the CDR3, the DNA is TGTGCCACCAAGGGGTCGCAGGGGCCGAACGAGCAGTACTTC. Translated, it gives CATKGSQGPNEQYF.

The chain combines TRBV7-9 with TRBJ2-7; D remains unclear. CDR1 and CDR2 from the germline V gene are SEHNR and FQNEAQ (reference sequence). The V end lost 5 bases, the J end lost 2 bases, and 19 bases lay between the germline ends. The CDR3 length is 16 residues. The CDR3 DNA follows: TGTGCCAGCAGCCCACGACTGATGGAGAAGGCCTACGAGCAGTACTTC. Encoded protein: CASSPRLMEKAYEQYF.

In regard to this clone: The junction differs from germline at one of its ends, possibly a read error. Additional DNA sequences in this sample encode the identical CDR3. This sequence joins TRBV5-6 and TRBJ1-5; D is uncertain. The CDR3 has 15 amino acids. CDR1 is SGHDT, CDR2 YYEEEE, per germline. This CDR3 reads CASSLTTASYQPQHF. The DNA of the CDR3 is TGCGCGAGCAGCTTGACTACAGCGAGTTACCAGCCCCAGCATTTT.

This chain uses TRBV28 with TRBJ2-7; 9 bases map to TRBD2. Germline V gives CDR1 MDHEN, CDR2 SYDVKM. The V and J ends lost 2 bases and 4 bases, in that order; junction bases with no gene match: 6. CDR3 length: 15 residues. CDR3: CASSLLREGLYEQYF. The CDR3 DNA reads as TGTGCCAGCAGTTTACTGCGGGAGGGCCTGTACGAGCAGTACTTC.

CDR3 sequence reads: CASSLNTLAGNPDEQFF. The CDR3 DNA sequence: TGTGCCAGCAGCTTAAATACCCTAGCGGGAAACCCTGATGAGCAGTTCTTC. V and J are TRBV7-3 and TRBJ2-1; 9 bases are a match to TRBD2. Germline CDR1 SGHTA, CDR2 FQGTGA. The CDR3 loop spans 17 amino acids. V lost 1 base to trimming and J lost 8 bases; unmatched junction nucleotides: 12.

This clone was seen ten or more times. This chain links TRBV19 with TRBJ2-7; 9 nucleotides agree with TRBD1. The CDR3 spans 15 residues. V lost 6 bases, J lost 3 bases, and 9 bases stayed unmatched. Germline-derived CDR1 and CDR2 are LNHDA and SQIVND (reference sequence). CDR3 region: CASSIGTGSFYEQYF. The CDR3 bases are TGTGCCAGTAGCATTGGGACAGGGTCTTTCTACGAGCAGTACTTC.

By share, this clone ranks as medium-sized. The V and J genes are TRBV6-1 and TRBJ1-5; D possibly corresponds to TRBD1 (5 bases). Germline lookup yields CDR1 MNHNS and CDR2 SASEGT. CDR3 length: 15 residues. V shed 5 bases and J shed 7 bases, with 18 bases lying between them. The CDR3 sequence: CASSMSGYGVQPQHF. The DNA for the CDR3 is TGTGCCAGCAGTATGTCAGGGTATGGAGTACAGCCCCAGCATTTT.